This paragraph reports one T cell receptor (beta chain). Its antigen is unknown. There are no base qualities to consult, and no much larger clone falls within one base. V drops 0 bases and J drops 1 base, leaving 12 bases in between. Based on the germline V gene, the CDR1 and CDR2 sequences are SNHLY and FYNNEI. Taken from cysteine to phenylalanine, the CDR3 has 16 residues. The sequence is cut down to CDR3 DNA, 48 bases in frame from base 1. The data were taken from a study of cytomegalovirus exposure and HLA in healthy donors (dated by TCRdb to about 2017). About the investigation overall: An earlier analysis of some 620 of the donors reported 276 Gb of sequence data and roughly 120 million unique TCR beta sequences obtained from about 179 million T cells. The study aimed to test whether cataloging public T cell receptors could reveal signatures of past pathogen exposure. The study used immunosequencing to profile the T cell repertoires of 666 subjects and linked those repertoires to cytomegalovirus serostatus. A few DR-DQ haplotypes were treated as single units for association and clustering because of strong linkage in the cohort. Donor age, sex, ethnicity and CMV serostatus were collected together with the repertoire data. The genetic ancestry cluster associated with self-reported Caucasian donors included 65% to 90% of the approximately 430 genotyped donors. An early release covering some 640 HLA-typed donors comprised around 300 gigabases of sequencing data and around 85 million unique TCR sequences. HLA typing covered class I and class II loci at four-digit resolution. In an earlier analysis of 587 of the donors, high-throughput TCR beta sequencing was used to judge whether each TCR beta V gene segment behaved as functional or pseudogenic. Among about 400 genotyped donors of the cohort, an average of about 240,000 unique TCR beta nucleotide sequences was sequenced per donor, of which about 19% were non-productive. The later analysis used no new phenotypic data to find candidate immune exposures, relying instead on TCR beta sequences and their occurrence across donors. A later analysis re-analyzed previously published TCR beta repertoires from several hundred donors and added high-resolution HLA genotyping to study TCR occurrence patterns. In addition to the first cohort of approximately 670 subjects, a separate validation cohort of 120 different subjects was used. All discovery cohort repertoires had been generated using a single sequencing platform. Genome-wide SNP genotypes for about 60% of the roughly 700 donors were used in a later genetic analysis, which treated that subset as a discovery cohort. Typing coverage varied by locus: roughly 620-630 donors for A, B, C, DRB1 and DQB1; more than 500 for DQA1; nearly 610 for DPA1; 450 to 480 for DPB1. To predict cytomegalovirus infection status, the study brought together high-throughput TCR immunosequencing, statistical association of individual TCRs with disease status, and machine learning.

The cohort consisted of some 730 healthy bone marrow donors. All cohort members were sampled while nominally healthy, although unrecorded immune exposures were likely present. The donor tested CMV seronegative, placing the donor among the 350 or so seronegative members of the cohort. Each donor provided a peripheral blood sample, and peripheral blood mononuclear cells were used for TCR beta sequencing. The Qiagen DNeasy Blood Extraction Kit was used to extract genomic DNA from the blood cell samples. The library was prepared using the immunoSEQ multiplex PCR assay. A mixture of 60 forward primers for TCR Vbeta segments and 13 reverse primers for TCR Jbeta segments was used in the multiplex PCR. The CDR3 region of rearranged TCR beta genes was amplified from genomic DNA by a multiplex PCR assay. The amplified TCR beta libraries were sequenced on the Illumina HiSeq System as 87-base-pair reads. In the source study's methods: A later analysis counted some 74 million unique TCR beta chains across the 550 to 700 repertoires, and some 11 million of these chains were shared by at least two donors. A nearest-neighbor algorithm error-corrected the raw reads and collapsed the reads into unique sequences, merging closely related sequences to remove PCR and sequencing errors. Alignment of CDR3 sequences to IMGT reference sequences was used to assign V, D and J gene segments. For a sequence to be retained, a match of at least six nucleotides was required to both a V gene segment and a J gene segment. A rearrangement was called productive if the CDR3 had no stop codons and remained in frame with V and J, and every other rearrangement was called non-productive. Following IMGT convention, CDR3 was defined as the stretch from the second conserved V-encoded cysteine to the conserved J-encoded phenylalanine. The earlier analysis of about 610 of the donors excluded sequences that lacked an unambiguous match to a single V gene segment. An earlier analysis of just under 600 of the donors called V segments functional above 56.7% productive rearrangements and segregating when the between-donor standard deviation exceeded 5%. A statistical classification framework was built for diagnosing cytomegalovirus status from the catalog of TCR beta chain sequences. In a later analysis, V and J genes were assigned by comparing TCR nucleotide sequences against IMGT/GENE-DB human TR gene sequences. A later analysis assigned CDR3 sequences and most-parsimonious VDJ recombination scenarios with the TCRdist pipeline. In a later analysis, each TCR beta chain was defined by its CDR3 amino acid sequence together with its V-gene family, and reads lacking a unique V-gene family were excluded. To address suspected cross-contamination and a sequencing artifact, a later analysis removed around 590 highly shared, low-generation-probability nucleotide sequences. In a later analysis, a clonal expansion index was calculated for each public chain from normalized within-repertoire ranks of inferred template counts. In a later analysis, generation probabilities were computed using a VDJ recombination model fitted to out-of-frame rearrangements, and the results were checked against IGoR. In a later analysis, TCR-TCR, TCR-HLA and TCR-CMV co-occurrence was scored with hypergeometric tests, and a repertoire-size bias correction was applied to TCR pairs. In a later analysis, false discovery rates were estimated by permuting HLA or CMV assignments 20 times. In a later analysis, co-occurring TCRs were grouped with DBSCAN, and TCRdist sequence similarity was added when clustering was performed within HLA-allele-positive subsets. Repertoires with fewer than 30,000 or more than 120,000 public chains, plus five repertoires with anomalous nucleotide sharing, were excluded from co-occurrence clustering. TCRdb mirrors the immuneACCESS table, restricted to in-frame sequences. Some clones are absent from its copies; in checked studies, under half trace to an unresolved V gene, and the reason for the others is unknown. The V and J calls and clone size were taken over from that table, and D and trimming were inferred from the DNA. The sample table lists approximately 180,000 clones, 65% to 80% of them with a count of one. Jointly, the top ten make up around 0.99% of the sample.

Summary of the overall study and its limitations: A later analysis found that TCR association rates varied across HLA loci, with DRB1 alleles showing the most associated TCRs and HLA-C alleles the fewest. Sequencing depth was assumed to be roughly uniform across donors in the presence/absence analyses, though that assumption may not hold. Compared with equally common non-associated chains, HLA-associated TCR beta chains in a later analysis were more clonally expanded and had lower generation probabilities. The cohort was sequenced for TCR beta chains only, and without alpha or paired-chain data the features that could be detected were limited. A total of roughly 160 TCR beta chains were listed by the study as associated with cytomegalovirus. Because the 87-base-pair reads could not distinguish some IMGT-functional V segments, including TRBV6-2 and TRBV6-3, those segments were excluded. A further reported finding was that TCR beta sequences accurately predicted the HLA-A and HLA-B alleles for most subjects in the first cohort. Strong co-occurrence of HLA alleles, especially DR and DQ, made assigning TCR associations to individual alleles difficult. A group of highly shared sequence variants was considered likely to be a technical artifact of the sequencing pipeline. According to the authors, the approach could potentially be generalized to other disease states and immunological phenotypes. The earlier analysis of some 560 of the donors excluded some 15 rarely observed V segments, including chromosome 9 orphons, because counts were too low. In a later genetic analysis, a missense DCLRE1C variant was associated with V-gene and J-gene trimming of TCR beta chains, and the association was replicated in an independent cohort. CMV serostatus was the only immune exposure information available for the cohort. In vitro tests confirmed that a few of the cytomegalovirus-associated TCR beta chains recognize cytomegalovirus antigens. Compared with the roughly 670-donor mean, donors in an Asian-associated ancestry cluster had fewer N-insertions in productive TCRs, according to a later genetic analysis. In a later analysis, 16,951 TCR beta sequences were associated with specific HLA alleles at a false discovery rate of 0.05. Most TCR sequences were observed very rarely across donors, whereas some public TCRs were present in many individuals. According to a later analysis, most CMV-associated TCR beta chains appeared to be HLA-restricted, and the HLA associations seemed to be driven largely by CMV exposure. Because HLA typing was unavailable for some donors at each locus, only the typed subset was used in association tests. According to a later analysis, parvovirus B19, influenza, CMV and Epstein-Barr virus appeared linked to several top co-occurrence clusters. Cytomegalovirus status was reported to be diagnosed by the classifier with high specificity and sensitivity in both the original and validation cohorts. An earlier analysis of 587 of the donors showed that most TCR beta V segments appeared in productive rearrangements either about 90% or about 30% of the time, which broadly matched IMGT annotations. Linkage disequilibrium might explain the correlated functional status among segregating V segments, but an unknown experimental factor could not be excluded.

The rearranged chain carries TRBV2 and TRBJ2-5; no D gene is confidently identified. Sequenced: PBMCs. The receptor comes from a woman aged 40-49 years in good health and CMV-seronegative. This receptor has the CDR3 CASSEARVRFQETQYF. The DNA sequence is given as TGTGCCAGCAGTGAAGCGCGAGTCAGGTTCCAAGAGACCCAGTACTTC. Full variable domain (CDR3 extended with the reference TRBV2 and TRBJ2-5 proteins): EPEVTQTPSHQVTQMGQEVILRCVPISNHLYFYWYRQILGQKVEFLVSFYNNEISEKSEIFDDQFSVERPDGSNFTLKIRSTKLEDSAMYFCASSEARVRFQETQYFGPGTRLLVL.